What follows are 3 T cell receptor beta chains derived from one specimen sequenced in a study of blood T cell repertoires in COVID-19 (dated by TCRdb to the early 2020s). Receptors were amplified or captured by the immunoSEQ multiplex PCR assay. TCRdb provides this immuneACCESS table in a form limited to in-frame rearrangements. Some clones are lacking; in checked studies, under half of them reflect an unresolved V gene, and why the rest are absent is not known. This sample is represented by around 150,000 clones; over 70% of them were singletons. Around 10% of the sample goes to the ten largest clones. What was sequenced was peripheral blood. These receptors were obtained from a woman over 75 with active or convalescent COVID-19.

The chain joins TRBV18 to TRBJ2-5, with 12 bases identical to TRBD1. The ends lost 3 bases at V and 4 bases at J; junction bases unmatched: 3. CDR3 size: 15 residues. The germline V gene has CDR1 KGHSH and CDR2 LQKENI. CDR3 DNA sequence: TGTGCCAGCTCACCGGGGACAGGGGGCCGAGAGACCCAGTACTTC. It encodes CASSPGTGGRETQYF.

The chain employs TRBV9 and TRBJ1-5, with no clear D. The ends were cut back, 0 bases at V and 4 bases at J, with 8 bases in the middle. The CDR3 is made up of 14 amino acids. In germline, CDR1 is SGDLS, CDR2 YYNGEE. The CDR3 DNA sequence: TGTGCCAGCAGCGTAGATGGGGAGAATCAGCCCCAGCATTTT. Protein: CASSVDGENQPQHF.

In its sample, this clone was seen once. V is TRBV9 and J is TRBJ2-1; no definite D call. Trimming took 0 bases from V and 11 from J, leaving 15 bases between them. There are 14 residues in the CDR3. Germline V gene lookup returns CDR1 SGDLS and CDR2 YYNGEE. The CDR3 protein is CASSVAPGSTKQFF. The CDR3 region has the DNA TGTGCCAGCAGCGTAGCTCCAGGCAGCACCAAGCAGTTCTTC.